Below are 5 T cell receptor beta chains sequenced from a single sample in a study of T cell repertoires in cytomegalovirus infection. MiXCR, applied by TCRdb to the reads, yields one record per CDR3 protein. The repertoire holds about 220,000 distinct CDR3 sequences, with approximately 40% as singletons. Their specific antigens are unknown. The sequenced sample was CD8+ T cells from cultured PBMCs, obtained from culture after CMV antigen stimulation. All receptors come from a human donor in good health (CMV status not recorded). Some clones in this sample may be carry-over from other donors' samples.

This clonotype has a handful of counts. This rearrangement joins TRBV20-1 to TRBJ2-3; 10 nucleotides line up with TRBD2. V lost 7 bases and J lost 1; bases outside the gene matches: 5. Germline V gene lookup returns CDR1 DFQATT and CDR2 SNEGSKA (reference sequence). This CDR3 comprises 14 residues. The CDR3 protein is CSVDLAGGTDTQYF. The CDR3 DNA reads as TGCAGTGTGGACCTAGCGGGGGGCACAGATACGCAGTATTTT.

This clonotype was seen a few times. This chain connects TRBV2 to TRBJ1-1, with D hard to call. The CDR3 runs 11 residues. The germline gives CDR1 SNHLY, CDR2 FYNNEI. The ends were cut back, 10 bases at V and 8 bases at J, with 14 bases in the middle. The CDR3 DNA reads TGTGCCACTATCCGGGGTTTCGAAGCTTTCTTT. Translating gives CATIRGFEAFF. Full variable domain (outside the CDR3, taken from reference TRBV2 and TRBJ1-1): EPEVTQTPSHQVTQMGQEVILRCVPISNHLYFYWYRQILGQKVEFLVSFYNNEISEKSEIFDDQFSVERPDGSNFTLKIRSTKLEDSAMYFCATIRGFEAFFGQGTRLTVV.

This clonotype has only a few counts. The chain joins TRBV6-4 to TRBJ2-3, with D possibly TRBD2 on 6 matching bases. The V and J ends lost 6 bases and 1 base respectively, with 20 bases between them. The length of the CDR3 is 17 residues. Looked up from germline, CDR1 is MRHNA and CDR2 is SNTAGT. The chain's CDR3 is CASRQDFAGGRTDTQYF. DNA for the CDR3: TGTGCCAGCAGACAAGACTTCGCCGGGGGTCGCACAGATACGCAGTATTTT.

This clonotype was counted only a few times. The rearrangement joins TRBV20-1 to TRBJ2-7, with a weak D call TRBD2 (6 bases). The CDR3 sequence is 13 residues long. Trimming removed 3 bases from V and 2 bases from J, with 11 bases in between. Per the germline V gene, CDR1 is DFQATT and CDR2 is SNEGSKA (reference sequence). CDR3 residues: CSASGWGAYEQYF. In nucleotides, the CDR3 is TGCAGTGCTAGTGGTTGGGGGGCCTACGAGCAGTACTTC.

In its sample, this clonotype was seen a few times. This chain connects TRBV23-1 to TRBJ2-7, with 10 nucleotides matching TRBD2. TRBV23-1 is classed as an ORF, of uncertain function. This CDR3 region has 15 residues. The trim removed 7 bases at V and 0 bases at J, leaving 6 bases unmatched. CDR3 nucleotide sequence: TGCGCCAGCATGGCAGCGGGAGGGAGCTCCTACGAGCAGTACTTC. Translating gives CASMAAGGSSYEQYF.